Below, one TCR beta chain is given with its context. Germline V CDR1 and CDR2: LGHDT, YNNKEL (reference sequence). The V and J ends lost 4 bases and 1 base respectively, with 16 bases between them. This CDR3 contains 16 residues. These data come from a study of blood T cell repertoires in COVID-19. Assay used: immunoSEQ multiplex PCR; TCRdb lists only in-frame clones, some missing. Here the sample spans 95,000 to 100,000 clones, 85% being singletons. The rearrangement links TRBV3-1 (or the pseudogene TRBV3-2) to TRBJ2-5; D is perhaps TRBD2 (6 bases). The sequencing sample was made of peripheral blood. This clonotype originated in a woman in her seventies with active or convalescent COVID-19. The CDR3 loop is CASSLRLPGAQETQYF. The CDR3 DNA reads TGTGCCAGCAGCCTCCGACTACCGGGAGCCCAAGAGACCCAGTACTTC.